The 10 T cell receptor beta chains below come from one sample, sequenced in a study of T cell responses to AZD1222 COVID-19 vaccine. The repertoire was sequenced with immunoSEQ multiplex PCR; TCRdb's copy has only in-frame clones and lacks some. The sample records over 150,000 clones, about nine tenths being singletons. The material was peripheral blood, obtained on day 0 of AZD1222 vaccination. All receptors derive from an adult in good health.

The chain couples TRBV19 to TRBJ1-4; a weak D match, TRBD1 (5 bases). V was cut by 1 base and J by 2 bases, with 11 bases left in between. This CDR3 has 16 amino acids. Germline values: CDR1 LNHDA, CDR2 SQIVND (reference sequence). CDR3: CASSIGAGLTNEKLFF. CDR3 coding DNA: TGTGCCAGTAGTATAGGAGCAGGGCTTACTAATGAAAAACTGTTTTTT.

This chain connects TRBV4-2 to TRBJ1-1, with D perhaps matching TRBD1 (5 bases). CDR3 length: 13 residues. CDR1 LGHNA and CDR2 YNFKEQ come from the germline V gene. V was trimmed by 1 base and J by 5 bases, leaving 8 bases between them. As DNA, the CDR3 is TGTGCCAGCAGCCAAGGCAGGGATACTGAAGCTTTCTTT. Its protein product is CASSQGRDTEAFF.

The V call is TRBV2, the J call TRBJ1-4; D is perhaps TRBD1 (6 bases). Germline-derived CDR1 and CDR2 are SNHLY and FYNNEI. V was cut by 5 bases and J by 14 bases, with 24 bases left in between. The CDR3 runs to 15 residues. The chain's CDR3 is CASSPQGQKNEGLFF. In DNA form, the CDR3 reads TGTGCCAGCAGTCCTCAGGGGCAGAAGAATGAAGGCCTGTTTTTT.

This rearrangement joins TRBV28 to TRBJ2-7; D call uncertain. The CDR3 is made up of 12 amino acids. The germline CDR1 and CDR2 sequences are MDHEN and SYDVKM. V was shortened by 6 bases and J by 2 bases, with 8 bases between the two germline ends. CDR3 residues: CASSEPPYEQYF. In nucleotides, the CDR3 is TGTGCCAGCAGCGAACCACCCTACGAGCAGTACTTC. Full variable domain (missing parts from reference TRBV28 and TRBJ2-7): DVKVTQSSRYLVKRTGEKVFLECVQDMDHENMFWYRQDPGLGLRLIYFSYDVKMKEKGDIPEGYSVSREKKERFSLILESASTNQTSMYLCASSEPPYEQYFGPGTRLTVT.

This chain uses TRBV7-2 with TRBJ2-3, with D tentatively TRBD2 (7 bases). CDR1 SGHTA and CDR2 FQGNSA come from the germline V gene. CDR3 length: 16 residues. Trimming cost V 0 bases and J 3 bases, with 13 bases left between them. Here the CDR3 reads CASSLAGGPLTDTQYF. The CDR3 DNA reads TGTGCCAGCAGCTTAGCGGGGGGGCCTTTGACAGATACGCAGTATTTT.

This clone has a handful of counts. This sequence joins TRBV5-5 and TRBJ2-7, with D possibly matching TRBD1 (7 bases). The V end lost 6 bases, the J end lost 7 bases, and 23 bases lay between the germline ends. The germline gives CDR1 SGHKS, CDR2 YYEKEE (reference sequence). This CDR3 region has 15 residues. The CDR3 DNA follows: TGTGCCAGCACCTCCCAGACAGGGACTTTTTTTGAGCAGTACTTC. It is translated as CASTSQTGTFFEQYF.

The rearrangement uses TRBV24-1 and TRBJ1-1, with 9 bases matching TRBD1. The CDR3 loop spans 15 amino acids. V trimming: 2 bases; J trimming: 10 bases; junction bases outside the gene matches: 10. Germline CDR1 KGHDR, CDR2 SFDVKD. CDR3 DNA: TGTGCCACCAGTGATTCGGACAGGGGAGGATTGAGAGCTTTCTTT. Its protein product is CATSDSDRGGLRAFF.

CDR3 nucleotides: TGCGCCAGCAGCCAATCGGTAACCGCAACTAATGAAAAACTGTTTTTT. Translated: CASSQSVTATNEKLFF. The V and J genes are TRBV4-3 and TRBJ1-4; D is ambiguous. From germline, CDR1 is LGHNA and CDR2 YSLEER. Trimming removed 2 bases at V and 0 bases at J, with 10 bases between. CDR3 length equals 16 residues.

The chain joins TRBV7-2 to TRBJ1-3; 7 bases align to TRBD1. Germline V gene lookup returns CDR1 SGHTA and CDR2 FQGNSA. The length of the CDR3 is 15 residues. The V gene end was trimmed by 4 bases and the J gene end by 0 bases; junction bases not matched to a gene: 3. The CDR3 bases are TGTGCCAGCAGCTCCTCAGGGGGCTCTGGAAACACCATATATTTT. Translating it yields CASSSSGGSGNTIYF.

The chain links TRBV5-4 to TRBJ1-6; unclear D gene. Trimming shortened V by 0 bases and J by 13 bases, and 14 bases separated the two germline ends. Germline V gene sequence: CDR1 SGHNT, CDR2 YYREEE (reference sequence). The CDR3 is 14 residues long. The CDR3 coding sequence is TGTGCCAGCAGCTTGGGCCCGCTGATTGCTCCCCTCCACTTT. This gives the protein CASSLGPLIAPLHF.